A single sample gave rise to the 22 T cell receptor beta chains below, sequenced in a study of blood T cell repertoires in COVID-19. The protocol was immunoSEQ multiplex PCR, while the TCRdb copy is restricted to in-frame clones and leaves out a portion. Among hundreds of thousands of clones listed, around 86% were seen once. Input material: peripheral blood. Receptors originate from a man aged 55-75 years who had recovered from COVID-19.

The chain carries TRBV27 and TRBJ1-2; TRBD1 matches at 10 bases. After removal of 6 bases from V and 4 bases from J, the junction contained 5 bases not matched to a gene. CDR1 is MNHEY and CDR2 is SMNVEV in the germline V gene (reference sequence). CDR3 length equals 14 residues. This chain's CDR3 is CASSPDRGLYGYTF. DNA of the CDR3: TGTGCCAGCAGCCCAGACAGGGGGCTCTATGGCTACACCTTC.

The gene calls are TRBV5-4 and TRBJ2-3; TRBD2 is a possible D gene (6 bases). The CDR3 extends over 17 amino acids. V lost 4 bases and J lost 1, with 19 bases in between. From germline, CDR1 is SGHNT and CDR2 YYREEE (reference sequence). CDR3 amino acids: CASSPSSGPGGTDTQYF. For the CDR3, the DNA is TGTGCCAGCAGCCCGTCGTCTGGGCCGGGAGGCACAGATACGCAGTATTTT.

This clone was seen only a few times. The rearrangement uses TRBV7-9 and TRBJ1-4, with D possibly matching TRBD1 (6 bases). V lost 5 bases and J 8 bases, leaving 15 bases between the germline ends. Germline V CDR1 and CDR2: SEHNR, FQNEAQ (reference sequence). This CDR3 is 14 amino acids long. The chain's CDR3 is CASSPGQLGEKLFF. The CDR3 nucleotides are TGTGCCAGCAGCCCTGGACAGCTTGGAGAAAAACTGTTTTTT.

This chain joins TRBV18 and TRBJ1-5; tentatively, D is TRBD1 (6 bases). Trimming took off 0 bases at V and 6 bases at J, with 12 bases between the two ends. The CDR3 totals 15 residues. Germline V gene sequence: CDR1 KGHSH, CDR2 LQKENI. The CDR3 DNA follows: TGTGCCAGCTCACCACCGGGGAGGGGGGTTCAGCCCCAGCATTTT. This codes for CASSPPGRGVQPQHF.

The genes are TRBV27 and TRBJ2-2; D may be TRBD2 (6 bases). Looked up from germline, CDR1 is MNHEY and CDR2 is SMNVEV (reference sequence). V lost 5 bases, J lost 4 bases, and 11 bases lay in between. This CDR3 spans 14 amino acids. In nucleotides, the CDR3 is TGTGCCAGCAGTCGGAGGGTTTTCACCGGGGAGCTGTTTTTT. This codes for CASSRRVFTGELFF.

This clone counts as medium-sized (0.01 to 0.1%). This chain links TRBV9 with TRBJ2-1, with D perhaps TRBD1 (7 bases). Trimming took 3 bases from V and 1 from J, leaving 20 bases between them. Germline loops: CDR1 SGDLS, CDR2 YYNGEE. This CDR3 is 18 amino acids long. CDR3 DNA sequence: TGTGCCAGCAGCGAGCCCCCTGGAGGGGGCAGTTCCTACAATGAGCAGTTCTTC. Its translation is CASSEPPGGGSSYNEQFF.

V and J are TRBV18 and TRBJ1-5; D not resolved. CDR1 is KGHSH, CDR2 LQKENI, per germline. CDR3 length equals 18 residues. Trimming shortened V by 6 bases and J by 0 bases, and 21 bases separated the two germline ends. The CDR3 DNA is TGTGCCAGCTCCCAACGGGCAACGGGGTCAAATAGCAATCAGCCCCAGCATTTT. Translation: CASSQRATGSNSNQPQHF.

This chain links TRBV19 with TRBJ2-7; D may be TRBD1 (6 bases). Trimming left V 6 bases short and J 2 bases short, with 20 bases between. The germline gives CDR1 LNHDA, CDR2 SQIVND (reference sequence). The CDR3 sequence is 16 residues long. The CDR3 loop reads CASRVYRDRFTYEQYF. CDR3 nucleotide sequence: TGTGCCAGTAGGGTTTACAGGGATCGTTTTACCTACGAGCAGTACTTC.

The chain carries TRBV3-1 (or the pseudogene TRBV3-2) and TRBJ2-3; D unresolved. V was shortened by 4 bases and J by 2 bases, with 4 bases between the two germline ends. The CDR3 length is 12 residues. Per the germline V gene, CDR1 is LGHDT and CDR2 is YNNKEL (reference sequence). This CDR3 reads CASSPYTDTQYF. In nucleotides, the CDR3 is TGTGCCAGCAGCCCTTACACAGATACGCAGTATTTT.

The rearrangement uses TRBV7-2 and TRBJ2-7; D is unclear. Germline CDR1 and CDR2: SGHTA and FQGNSA. Trimming pared 1 base from V and 3 bases from J, leaving 16 bases between. There are 16 residues in the CDR3. This CDR3 reads CASSLDVGWSFYEQYF. The CDR3 DNA sequence: TGTGCCAGCAGCTTAGATGTGGGCTGGTCGTTCTACGAGCAGTACTTC.

This clone was seen a few times. V gene TRBV7-9 combines with J gene TRBJ1-6, with D maybe TRBD1 (5 bases). With 7 bases removed from V and 4 bases from J, the gap between germline ends came to 14 bases. Germline CDR1 reads SEHNR; CDR2 reads FQNEAQ (reference sequence). This CDR3 has 15 amino acids. The CDR3 loop reads CASMADTNYNSPLHF. The CDR3 nucleotides read TGTGCCAGCATGGCGGACACTAATTATAATTCACCCCTCCACTTT.

V usage is TRBV4-2 and J usage is TRBJ2-3; TRBD2 matches at 7 bases. The V gene end was trimmed by 4 bases and the J gene end by 1 base; junction bases not matched to a gene: 8. Germline V CDR1 and CDR2: LGHNA, YNFKEQ. This CDR3 is built from 16 residues. The CDR3 is CASSPLGLAGTDTQYF. CDR3 coding DNA: TGTGCCAGCAGCCCCCTGGGCCTAGCGGGCACAGATACGCAGTATTTT.

V is TRBV15 and J is TRBJ2-4, with D possibly TRBD1 on 5 matching bases. V gave up 11 bases and J gave up 0 bases, with 8 bases separating them. CDR3 length: 12 residues. Germline V CDR1 and CDR2: LNHNV, YYDKDF (reference sequence). The CDR3 DNA reads TGTGCCGTACAGGAAGCCAAAAACATTCAGTACTTC. As protein: CAVQEAKNIQYF.

The chain recombines TRBV6-5 with TRBJ2-6; D is ambiguous. Trimming pared 3 bases from V and 0 bases from J, leaving 9 bases between. This CDR3 has 16 amino acids. CDR1 and CDR2 (germline): MNHEY, SVGAGI. The chain's CDR3 is CASSYSFVSGANVLTF. The CDR3 nucleotides read TGTGCCAGCAGTTATTCTTTCGTCTCTGGGGCCAACGTCCTGACTTTC.

The rearrangement links TRBV2 to TRBJ1-2; TRBD1 agrees at 9 bases. Germline CDR1 reads SNHLY; CDR2 reads FYNNEI. The trim removed 6 bases at V and 0 bases at J, leaving 8 bases unmatched. This CDR3 region has 16 residues. The CDR3 DNA reads TGTGCCAGCAGGGCCGGGACAGGGAAAGCTAACTATGGCTACACCTTC. It specifies CASRAGTGKANYGYTF. The full variable domain, rest sourced from reference TRBV2 and TRBJ1-2, is EPEVTQTPSHQVTQMGQEVILRCVPISNHLYFYWYRQILGQKVEFLVSFYNNEISEKSEIFDDQFSVERPDGSNFTLKIRSTKLEDSAMYFCASRAGTGKANYGYTFGSGTRLTVV.

The CDR3 DNA sequence: TGTGCCAGCAGCTTAGGCGCAGGGGGTGGGAATGAGCAGTTCTTC. It specifies CASSLGAGGGNEQFF. The chain has TRBV11-3 and TRBJ2-1; 7 positions match TRBD1. The CDR3 runs 15 residues. Germline V gene data show CDR1 as SGHNT and CDR2 as YENEEA. V lost 1 base, J lost 7 bases, and 7 bases stayed unmatched.

The table lists this clone with a count of one. V is TRBV30 and J is TRBJ1-2, with D perhaps matching TRBD1 (5 bases). CDR3 length equals 14 residues. V dropped 0 bases and J dropped 7 bases, with 15 bases sitting between them. Germline-derived CDR1 and CDR2 are GTSNPN and SVGIG (reference sequence). CDR3 coding DNA: TGTGCCTGGAGTGTGGCCAGGGAATTCTCTGGCTACACCTTC. Protein sequence: CAWSVAREFSGYTF.

Remarks on this clone: The sample contains more than one DNA sequence encoding this CDR3. V is TRBV5-1 and J is TRBJ1-3; D not certain. Germline V gene sequence: CDR1 SGHRS, CDR2 YFSETQ. Trimming removed 4 bases at V and 4 bases at J, with 9 bases between. The CDR3 sequence is 13 residues long. The CDR3 loop reads CASSSGLGNTIYF. For the CDR3, the DNA is TGCGCCAGCAGCAGCGGCCTGGGAAACACCATATATTTT.

The chain couples TRBV6-5 to TRBJ2-7; 7 bases align to TRBD1. V was pared by 6 bases and J by 4 bases, with 6 bases of the junction left unmatched. The CDR3 has 13 amino acids. Germline V CDR1 and CDR2: MNHEY, SVGAGI. CDR3 sequence reads: CASRLQGLYEQYF. DNA of the CDR3: TGTGCCAGCAGGCTACAGGGGTTGTACGAGCAGTACTTC.

This chain connects TRBV9 to TRBJ1-1, with D perhaps matching TRBD1 (6 bases). V lost 5 bases and J 0 bases, leaving 20 bases between the germline ends. This CDR3 comprises 17 residues. Germline V gives CDR1 SGDLS, CDR2 YYNGEE. CDR3 in amino acids: CASSDPTGSWVNTEAFF. DNA of the CDR3: TGTGCCAGCAGTGACCCTACAGGGTCTTGGGTGAACACTGAAGCTTTCTTT.

The V call is TRBV6-5, the J call TRBJ2-7, with 7 bases fitting TRBD1. V gave up 7 bases and J gave up 5 bases; unmatched junction bases: 8. The CDR3 extends over 13 amino acids. Germline CDR1 reads MNHEY; CDR2 reads SVGAGI. The CDR3 nucleotides are TGTGCCAGCACCCGACAGGGTCTAAACGAGCAGTACTTC. Protein product: CASTRQGLNEQYF.

The CDR3 reads CASRGDTRESETQYF. The CDR3 bases are TGTGCCAGCAGGGGGGACACCCGCGAGTCTGAGACCCAGTACTTC. The genes are TRBV2 and TRBJ2-5; D perhaps matches TRBD1 (6 bases). The V end was cut by 6 bases, the J end by 5 bases, with 19 bases between. Germline lookup yields CDR1 SNHLY and CDR2 FYNNEI. The length of the CDR3 is 15 residues.